Shown below are 4 T cell receptor beta chains from a single sample sequenced in a study of cytomegalovirus exposure and HLA in healthy donors. Both 60 Vbeta primers and 13 Jbeta primers went into the PCR. The table came from immunoSEQ multiplex PCR; TCRdb's copy has only in-frame clones and leaves some out. Here the sample spans 90,000 to 100,000 clones, around 74% being singletons. The sample was PBMCs. The receptors were gathered from a man between 35 and 55 years old in good health and CMV-seropositive.

Comments on this clone: An end of the junction differs from the germline gene, which may be a read error. The CDR3 loop is CASSEVDNQETQHF. The CDR3 bases are TGTGCCAGCAGTGAAGTTGACAACCAAGAGACCCAGCACTTC. This chain connects TRBV6-1 to TRBJ2-5; no clear D gene. The CDR3 length is 14 residues. Germline loops: CDR1 MNHNS, CDR2 SASEGT.

This chain joins TRBV6-6 and TRBJ2-5; D is unresolved. Matching the DNA end better, TRBJ2-7 makes the J call doubtful. The CDR3 loop spans 12 amino acids. The germline V gene encodes CDR1 MNHNY and CDR2 SVGAGI (reference sequence). The CDR3 nucleotides are TGTGCCAGCAGTCTCACCTCCTACGAGCAGTACTTC. Translated, it gives CASSLTSYEQYF.

This clone was observed once. The chain has TRBV7-9 and TRBJ1-1, with D perhaps matching TRBD1 (5 bases). V gave up 2 bases and J gave up 6 bases, with 13 bases separating them. CDR3 size: 14 residues. Germline V gene data show CDR1 as SEHNR and CDR2 as FQNEAQ (reference sequence). The CDR3 DNA is TGTGCCAGCAGCTTAAACGGGGGAGGTTCTGAAGCTTTCTTT. It specifies CASSLNGGGSEAFF.

Only a few counts were recorded for this clone. The V and J genes are TRBV5-1 and TRBJ2-2; 8 bases map to TRBD2. The germline gives CDR1 SGHRS, CDR2 YFSETQ. There are 15 residues in the CDR3. Losses at the gene ends were 4 bases for V and 5 bases for J; bases not matched to a gene: 7. The chain's CDR3 is CASSLLAGSTGELFF. CDR3 bases: TGCGCCAGCAGCCTCCTAGCGGGTTCGACCGGGGAGCTGTTTTTT.